What follows are 32 T cell receptor beta chains derived from one specimen sequenced in a study of blood T cell repertoires in COVID-19. Generated by immunoSEQ multiplex PCR, the TCRdb table keeps only in-frame clones and is missing some. Of some 100,000 clones listed, around three quarters are singletons. The sample consisted of peripheral blood. These TCRs come from a man aged 70 or older with acute or convalescent COVID-19.

This clone was seen more than once but under ten times. The chain couples TRBV29-1 to TRBJ2-2, with TRBD1 identical over 7 bases. Germline assignment: CDR1 SQVTM and CDR2 ANQGSEA. The V and J ends lost 5 bases and 4 bases, in that order; junction bases with no gene match: 7. This CDR3 is built from 14 residues. The DNA of the CDR3 is TGCAGCGTTCAGGGACAGAAGGTCACCGGGGAGCTGTTTTTT. This encodes CSVQGQKVTGELFF.

This sequence joins TRBV18 and TRBJ1-4, with D tentatively TRBD1 (5 bases). Germline-derived CDR1 and CDR2 are KGHSH and LQKENI. The CDR3 length is 16 residues. Between the trimmed V and J ends, which lost 3 bases and 8 bases, there was a span of 19 bases. This CDR3 reads CASSPGDSLLREKLFF. The CDR3 DNA sequence: TGTGCCAGCTCACCCGGAGACAGTCTTCTTCGGGAAAAACTGTTTTTT.

CDR3 sequence reads: CASSYLTGQASYEQYF. CDR3 DNA sequence: TGTGCCAGCAGTTACCTCACTGGACAGGCAAGCTACGAGCAGTACTTC. V is TRBV6-5 and J is TRBJ2-7, with 7 nucleotides matching TRBD1. Germline V gene lookup returns CDR1 MNHEY and CDR2 SVGAGI. This CDR3 is 16 amino acids long. V lost 2 bases and J lost 3; bases outside the gene matches: 10.

This clone was detected only once. The J gene is TRBJ2-1, the V gene TRBV7-8, with a weak D call TRBD2 (6 bases). This CDR3 is built from 13 residues. The germline gives CDR1 SGHVS, CDR2 FQNEAQ. V dropped 4 bases and J dropped 9 bases, with 13 bases sitting between them. The CDR3 protein is CASSSDLGGEQFF. The CDR3 DNA reads as TGTGCCAGCAGCTCCGACTTGGGGGGTGAGCAGTTCTTC.

This clone was seen a single time. The chain combines TRBV19 with TRBJ1-5, with 7 bases that match TRBD1. The CDR3 consists of 14 residues. Trimming removed 4 bases from V and 4 bases from J; junction bases left unmatched: 4. Germline CDR1 LNHDA, CDR2 SQIVND (reference sequence). CDR3 sequence reads: CASSRTGDNQPQHF. DNA of the CDR3: TGTGCCAGTAGTAGGACAGGCGATAATCAGCCCCAGCATTTT.

The chain combines TRBV2 with TRBJ1-5, with D possibly matching TRBD1 (5 bases). The CDR3 has 15 amino acids. Germline V gene sequence: CDR1 SNHLY, CDR2 FYNNEI. Trimming cost V 2 bases and J 3 bases, with 11 bases left between them. CDR3 sequence (DNA): TGTGCCAGCAGTGAAAGGCAGGGATTCAATCAGCCCCAGCATTTT. As protein: CASSERQGFNQPQHF.

The chain links TRBV27 to TRBJ2-1, with a tentative D call TRBD2 (7 bases). The CDR3 covers 15 residues. Germline V gene sequence: CDR1 MNHEY, CDR2 SMNVEV (reference sequence). The germline V and J ends were trimmed by 7 bases and 7 bases, with 20 bases remaining between them. The CDR3 DNA is TGTGCCAGCACTGGGAGGGACAAAGGTAGGAATGAGCAGTTCTTC. This gives the protein CASTGRDKGRNEQFF.

The genes are TRBV2 and TRBJ1-3; no definite D call. Germline assignment: CDR1 SNHLY and CDR2 FYNNEI. V was pared by 5 bases and J by 2 bases, with 13 bases between. The CDR3 contains 15 residues. CDR3 nucleotide sequence: TGTGCCAGCAGTCTCTCGAGGGATCCTGGAAACACCATATATTTT. It yields the protein CASSLSRDPGNTIYF.

The chain uses TRBV3-1 (or the pseudogene TRBV3-2) and TRBJ2-3; 14 bases line up with TRBD2. The V gene end was trimmed by 4 bases and the J gene end by 3 bases; junction bases not matched to a gene: 3. CDR3 length: 16 amino acids. The V gene's germline CDR1 is LGHDT and CDR2 YNNKEL (reference sequence). CDR3 in DNA: TGTGCCAGCAGCCTACGACTAGCGGGAGGGACAGATACGCAGTATTTT. This gives the protein CASSLRLAGGTDTQYF.

The rearrangement links TRBV24-1 to TRBJ2-2; perhaps TRBD1 as D (6 bases). The CDR3 sequence is 16 residues long. Germline CDR1 and CDR2: KGHDR and SFDVKD. V was pared by 4 bases and J by 6 bases, with 17 bases between. The CDR3 sequence is CATSDPSRQVPGELFF. The CDR3 bases are TGTGCCACCAGTGACCCTTCCCGACAGGTCCCCGGGGAGCTGTTTTTT.

The V call is TRBV5-5, the J call TRBJ2-5, with no clear D. The germline CDR1 and CDR2 sequences are SGHKS and YYEKEE (reference sequence). V gave up 0 bases and J gave up 0 bases, with 6 bases separating them. The CDR3 consists of 14 residues. The CDR3 sequence: CASSLGSDQETQYF. The CDR3 DNA sequence: TGTGCCAGCAGCTTGGGGTCAGACCAAGAGACCCAGTACTTC. Full variable domain (missing parts from reference TRBV5-5 and TRBJ2-5): DAGVTQSPTHLIKTRGQQVTLRCSPISGHKSVSWYQQVLGQGPQFIFQYYEKEERGRGNFPDRFSARQFPNYSSELNVNALLLGDSALYLCASSLGSDQETQYFGPGTRLLVL.

The chain joins TRBV6-1 to TRBJ2-5, with 8 bases aligning to TRBD2. CDR1 and CDR2 from the germline V gene are MNHNS and SASEGT. V lost 2 bases to trimming and J lost 4 bases; unmatched junction nucleotides: 3. The CDR3 is 14 residues long. The CDR3 region is CASSEPGLGETQYF. CDR3 DNA: TGTGCCAGCAGTGAACCGGGACTAGGAGAGACCCAGTACTTC.

The chain is built from TRBV6-2 or TRBV6-3 and TRBJ1-1; a weak D match, TRBD1 (5 bases). The CDR3 loop spans 13 amino acids. The germline V gene encodes CDR1 MNHEY and CDR2 SVGEGT. V was trimmed by 4 bases and J by 6 bases, leaving 12 bases between them. CDR3 amino acids: CASSWAGGAEAFF. In DNA, the CDR3 is TGTGCCAGCAGTTGGGCGGGGGGGGCTGAAGCTTTCTTT.

V and J are TRBV7-3 and TRBJ1-2, with 10 bases that match TRBD1. Losses at the gene ends were 0 bases for V and 4 bases for J; bases not matched to a gene: 8. The CDR3 length is 17 residues. Germline CDR1 and CDR2: SGHTA and FQGTGA. CDR3 amino acids: CASSLTSGTGALYGYTF. CDR3 coding DNA: TGTGCCAGCAGCTTAACGAGTGGGACAGGGGCACTCTATGGCTACACCTTC.

This rearrangement joins TRBV28 to TRBJ1-5, with no clear D. This CDR3 comprises 12 residues. Germline V gene data show CDR1 as MDHEN and CDR2 as SYDVKM. The germline V and J ends were trimmed by 1 base and 7 bases, with 5 bases remaining between them. As DNA, the CDR3 is TGTGCCAGCAGTTTATTTCGGCAGCCCCAGCATTTT. Translating gives CASSLFRQPQHF.

This sequence joins TRBV5-6 and TRBJ2-7, with 8 bases identical to TRBD1. Looked up from germline, CDR1 is SGHDT and CDR2 is YYEEEE. V lost 2 bases and J lost 6; bases outside the gene matches: 10. The CDR3 runs 15 residues. DNA of the CDR3: TGTGCCAGCAGCTTTGAAGGGACAGGCCCCCTCGAGCAGTACTTC. Translated: CASSFEGTGPLEQYF.

The CDR3 DNA is TGTGCCAGCAGCGTTGAGGGCTTTAATTCACCCCTCCACTTT. Translation: CASSVEGFNSPLHF. The V and J genes are TRBV9 and TRBJ1-6; D is unclear. Germline CDR1 reads SGDLS; CDR2 reads YYNGEE. The CDR3 spans 14 residues. The V gene lost 2 bases and the J gene lost 6 bases, with 9 bases spanning the gap.

The chain has TRBV6-5 and TRBJ2-1; maybe TRBD2 (5 bases). This CDR3 spans 13 amino acids. The germline CDR1 and CDR2 sequences are MNHEY and SVGAGI. Trimming took off 6 bases at V and 0 bases at J, with 6 bases between the two ends. The CDR3 region is CASRGSSYNEQFF. The CDR3 DNA reads TGTGCCAGCAGGGGGAGCTCCTACAATGAGCAGTTCTTC.

This rearrangement joins TRBV4-1 to TRBJ1-4; a possible D gene is TRBD1 (5 bases). The V end was cut by 0 bases, the J end by 5 bases, with 16 bases between. Germline CDR1 reads MGHRA; CDR2 reads YSYEKL. The CDR3 loop spans 17 amino acids. The CDR3 here is CASSQDHSGGGNEKLFF. CDR3 bases: TGCGCCAGCAGCCAAGATCACTCCGGGGGAGGAAATGAAAAACTGTTTTTT.

This chain joins TRBV7-6 and TRBJ2-7; 11 positions agree with TRBD1. The germline gives CDR1 SGHVS, CDR2 FNYEAQ. The CDR3 is 14 amino acids. V dropped 5 bases and J dropped 6; count of bases not matched to a gene: 6. The chain's CDR3 is CASSPWTGGGEQYF. The CDR3 coding sequence is TGTGCCAGCAGCCCGTGGACAGGGGGCGGCGAGCAGTACTTC.

V gene TRBV5-8 combines with J gene TRBJ2-1; weak D call: TRBD1 (6 bases). The CDR3 has 14 amino acids. Germline-derived CDR1 and CDR2 are SGHTS and YDEGEE. The V gene lost 4 bases and the J gene lost 3 bases, with 11 bases spanning the gap. The CDR3 region is CASSLWTVYNEQFF. The CDR3 DNA is TGTGCCAGCAGCCTTTGGACAGTCTACAATGAGCAGTTCTTC.

The rearrangement links TRBV7-9 to TRBJ2-3; TRBD2 matches 7 bases. This CDR3 comprises 16 residues. Trimming at V came to 4 bases and at J to 6 bases, leaving 13 bases not matched to a gene. Germline-derived CDR1 and CDR2 are SEHNR and FQNEAQ (reference sequence). In DNA, the CDR3 is TGTGCCAGCAGCTCCCCCCTGGCGGGGGTGTATGATACGCAGTATTTT. It encodes CASSSPLAGVYDTQYF.

The V gene is TRBV28, the J gene TRBJ2-3; 7 nucleotides agree with TRBD2. The CDR3 consists of 15 residues. Germline CDR1 and CDR2: MDHEN and SYDVKM. With V trimmed by 2 bases and J by 4 bases, 6 bases remained unmatched. This CDR3 reads CASSLGGGRPDTQYF. CDR3 coding DNA: TGTGCCAGCAGTTTAGGGGGGGGGAGGCCAGATACGCAGTATTTT.

The V gene is TRBV7-3, the J gene TRBJ1-6; 7 nucleotides line up with TRBD1. Germline V gene sequence: CDR1 SGHTA, CDR2 FQGTGA. The V gene end was trimmed by 5 bases and the J gene end by 9 bases; junction bases not matched to a gene: 4. The CDR3 extends over 13 amino acids. The CDR3 protein is CASSAGGGSPLHF. The CDR3 bases are TGTGCCAGCAGCGCAGGGGGTGGTTCACCCCTCCACTTT.

V usage is TRBV7-9 and J usage is TRBJ1-2, with TRBD1 matching over 7 bases. J was trimmed by 8 bases and V by 5 bases; bases with no gene match: 5. This CDR3 spans 12 amino acids. Germline-derived CDR1 and CDR2 are SEHNR and FQNEAQ (reference sequence). CDR3 loop: CASSTEGGGYTF. For the CDR3, the DNA is TGTGCCAGCAGCACCGAAGGGGGCGGCTACACCTTC.

Many counts were recorded for this clone. The genes are TRBV28 and TRBJ1-5, with 7 positions matching TRBD1. Germline assignment: CDR1 MDHEN and CDR2 SYDVKM. CDR3 length: 14 amino acids. J lost 3 bases, V lost 6 bases, and 5 bases had no gene match. CDR3 amino acids: CASSQGQPNQPQHF. For the CDR3, the DNA is TGTGCCAGCAGCCAGGGACAGCCCAATCAGCCCCAGCATTTT.

The V gene is TRBV11-1, the J gene TRBJ2-5; weak D call: TRBD1 (5 bases). The germline V gene encodes CDR1 SGHAT and CDR2 FQDESV (reference sequence). The length of the CDR3 is 15 residues. V lost 6 bases and J 0 bases, leaving 14 bases between the germline ends. The CDR3 nucleotides read TGTGCCAGCAGACATGTGACAGAGAACCAAGAGACCCAGTACTTC. It is translated as CASRHVTENQETQYF.

The gene calls are TRBV2 and TRBJ2-5; 7 nucleotides agree with TRBD1. Germline V lookup: CDR1 SNHLY, CDR2 FYNNEI. With V trimmed by 4 bases and J by 1 base, 3 bases remained unmatched. The CDR3 loop spans 14 amino acids. CDR3 sequence reads: CASSARQGQETQYF. Written as DNA, the CDR3 is TGTGCCAGCAGTGCCCGACAGGGCCAAGAGACCCAGTACTTC.

There are a few counts of this clone. V is TRBV9 and J is TRBJ2-5, with 8 bases aligning to TRBD2. This CDR3 is built from 16 residues. V gave up 4 bases and J gave up 1 base; unmatched junction bases: 9. The germline V gene has CDR1 SGDLS and CDR2 YYNGEE. CDR3 DNA: TGTGCCAGCAGCCCTCCGACGGGGGGGCTCCAAGAGACCCAGTACTTC. Amino acid sequence: CASSPPTGGLQETQYF.

This clone was detected only once. V usage is TRBV5-6 and J usage is TRBJ2-3; D may be TRBD2 (5 bases). Between the trimmed V and J ends, which lost 1 base and 2 bases, there was a span of 8 bases. In germline, CDR1 is SGHDT, CDR2 YYEEEE. CDR3 size: 14 residues. The CDR3 spells CASSLKTTTDTQYF. CDR3 bases: TGTGCCAGCAGCTTGAAGACTACCACAGATACGCAGTATTTT.

The chain joins TRBV7-7 to TRBJ2-3; TRBD1 agrees at 7 bases. CDR1 and CDR2 from the germline V gene are SSHAT and FNYEAQ (reference sequence). The CDR3 length is 14 residues. V lost 3 bases, J lost 6 bases, and 6 bases stayed unmatched. CDR3 in amino acids: CASSFGQAGDTQYF. CDR3 DNA: TGTGCCAGCAGCTTCGGACAGGCTGGGGATACGCAGTATTTT. Full variable domain (outside the CDR3, taken from reference TRBV7-7 and TRBJ2-3): GAGVSQSPRYKVTKRGQDVTLRCDPISSHATLYWYQQALGQGPEFLTYFNYEAQPDKSGLPSDRFSAERPEGSISTLTIQRTEQRDSAMYRCASSFGQAGDTQYFGPGTRLTVL.

The V gene is TRBV7-2, the J gene TRBJ1-1; D may be TRBD1 (6 bases). Germline loops: CDR1 SGHTA, CDR2 FQGNSA. The CDR3 has 16 amino acids. With 3 bases removed from V and 0 bases from J, the gap between germline ends came to 14 bases. The CDR3 reads CASSLAGVVLNTEAFF. The CDR3 coding sequence is TGTGCCAGCAGCTTGGCAGGGGTGGTCTTGAACACTGAAGCTTTCTTT. Complete variable domain (other parts from reference TRBV7-2 and TRBJ1-1): GAGVSQSPSNKVTEKGKDVELRCDPISGHTALYWYRQSLGQGLEFLIYFQGNSAPDKSGLPSDRFSAERTGGSVSTLTIQRTQQEDSAVYLCASSLAGVVLNTEAFFGQGTRLTVV.